This T cell receptor beta chain derives from a study of CD8+ T cells in alopecia areata. For this clone: Genes and germline are mouse. Read coverage stops 4 residues before the CDR3 terminus; the germline J gene supplies the remainder.

Sorting of pooled cutaneous lymph node cells used CD4, CD8alpha, NKG2D, NKG2ACE and other markers. Extraction of RNA preceded its reverse transcription into cDNA, which served as the sequencing template. The repertoire was sequenced with immunoSEQ multiplex PCR; TCRdb's copy has only in-frame clones and lacks some. There are about 270,000 clones in the sample, none observed a single time. Germline lookup yields CDR1 NSHNY and CDR2 SYGAGN. V shed 3 bases and J 3 bases; nucleotides not matched to a gene: 6. This CDR3 has 15 residues. The TCR comes from a C3H/HeJ mouse with alopecia areata. The strain's MHC: H2-k. The sample consisted of CD4+ T cells sorted from a lymph node. The V call is TRBV13-1, the J call TRBJ2-7, with 10 nucleotides matching TRBD1. The CDR3 bases that were read are TGTGCCAGCAGTGCCCCCGGGACAGGGGTCTAT. This encodes CASSAPGTGVY. The CDR3 in full is CASSAPGTGVYEQYF.